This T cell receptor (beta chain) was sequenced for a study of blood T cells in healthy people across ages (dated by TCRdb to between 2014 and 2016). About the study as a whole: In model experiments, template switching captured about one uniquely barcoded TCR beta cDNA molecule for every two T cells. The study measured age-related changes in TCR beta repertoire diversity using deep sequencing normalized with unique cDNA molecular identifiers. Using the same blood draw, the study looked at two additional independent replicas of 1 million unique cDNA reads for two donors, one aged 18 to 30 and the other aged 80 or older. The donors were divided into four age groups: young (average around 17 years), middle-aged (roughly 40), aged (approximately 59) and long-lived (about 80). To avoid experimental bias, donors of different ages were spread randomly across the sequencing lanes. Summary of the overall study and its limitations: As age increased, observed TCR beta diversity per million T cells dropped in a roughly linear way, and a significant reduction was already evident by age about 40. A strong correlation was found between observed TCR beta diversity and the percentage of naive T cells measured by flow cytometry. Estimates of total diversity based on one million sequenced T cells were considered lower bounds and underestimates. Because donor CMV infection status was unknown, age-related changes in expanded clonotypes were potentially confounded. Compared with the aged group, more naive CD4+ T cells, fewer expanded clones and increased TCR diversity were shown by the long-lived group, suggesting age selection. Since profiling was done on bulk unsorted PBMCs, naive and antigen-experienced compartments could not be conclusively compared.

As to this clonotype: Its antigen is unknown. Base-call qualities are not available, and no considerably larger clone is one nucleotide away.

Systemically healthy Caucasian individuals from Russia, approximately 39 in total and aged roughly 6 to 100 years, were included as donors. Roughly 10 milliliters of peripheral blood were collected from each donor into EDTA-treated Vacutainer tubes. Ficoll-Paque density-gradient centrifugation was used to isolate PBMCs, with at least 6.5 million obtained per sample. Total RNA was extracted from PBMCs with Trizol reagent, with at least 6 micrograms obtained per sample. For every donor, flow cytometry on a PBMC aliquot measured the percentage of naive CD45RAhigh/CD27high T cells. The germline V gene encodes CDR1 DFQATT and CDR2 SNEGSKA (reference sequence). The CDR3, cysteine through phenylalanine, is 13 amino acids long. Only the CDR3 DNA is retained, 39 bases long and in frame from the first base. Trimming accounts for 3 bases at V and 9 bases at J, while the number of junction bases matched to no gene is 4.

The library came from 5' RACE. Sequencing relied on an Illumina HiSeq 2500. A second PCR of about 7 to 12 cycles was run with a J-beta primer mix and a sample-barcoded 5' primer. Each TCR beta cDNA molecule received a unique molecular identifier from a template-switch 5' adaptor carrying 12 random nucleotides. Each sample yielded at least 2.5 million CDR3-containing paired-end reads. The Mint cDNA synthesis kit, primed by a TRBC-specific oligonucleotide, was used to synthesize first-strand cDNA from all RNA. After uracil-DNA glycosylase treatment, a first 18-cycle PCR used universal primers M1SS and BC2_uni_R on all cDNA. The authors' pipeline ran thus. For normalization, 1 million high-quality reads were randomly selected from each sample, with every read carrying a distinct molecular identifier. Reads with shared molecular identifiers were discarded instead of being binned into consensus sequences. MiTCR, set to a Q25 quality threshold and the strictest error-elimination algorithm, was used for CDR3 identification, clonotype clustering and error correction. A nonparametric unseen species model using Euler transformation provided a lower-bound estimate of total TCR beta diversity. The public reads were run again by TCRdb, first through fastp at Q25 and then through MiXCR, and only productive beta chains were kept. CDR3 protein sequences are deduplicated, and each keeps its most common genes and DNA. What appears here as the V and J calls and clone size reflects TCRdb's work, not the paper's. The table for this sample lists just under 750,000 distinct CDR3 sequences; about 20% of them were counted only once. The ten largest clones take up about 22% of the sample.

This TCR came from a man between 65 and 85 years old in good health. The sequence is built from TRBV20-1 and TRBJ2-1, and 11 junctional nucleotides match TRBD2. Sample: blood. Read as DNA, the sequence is TGCAGTGCTAGGACTAGCGGGATGGGTGAGCAGTTCTTC. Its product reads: CSARTSGMGEQFF.